This TCR beta chain was captured in a study of T cell responses to AZD1222 COVID-19 vaccine. General study findings and limits: Clonal diversity was possibly underestimated, and the donors were mostly white British, with more females. Vaccine-associated CD4 TCRs ranged over spike, dominating at 160-218 and 743-854. Baseline serostatus was positive in only a handful of AZD1222 recipients. The repertoires were collected only after the peak T cell response.

Using immunoSEQ multiplex PCR, the repertoire was profiled, and TCRdb retains in-frame clones only, with some absent. This sample has roughly 140,000 clones, with roughly nine tenths found just once. In the case of this clone: The antigen is undetermined.

The starting material was peripheral blood, obtained after recovery from COVID-19. This clonotype was sampled from an adult who had recovered from COVID-19.

CDR3 in DNA: TGTGCCAGCAGTTTGCAAACTTTCGTTTCTCAGCCCCAGCATTTT. Its translation is CASSLQTFVSQPQHF. The chain uses TRBV2 and TRBJ1-5; unclear D gene. Trimming left V 5 bases short and J 6 bases short, with 17 bases between. In germline, CDR1 is SNHLY, CDR2 FYNNEI. This CDR3 is built from 15 residues.